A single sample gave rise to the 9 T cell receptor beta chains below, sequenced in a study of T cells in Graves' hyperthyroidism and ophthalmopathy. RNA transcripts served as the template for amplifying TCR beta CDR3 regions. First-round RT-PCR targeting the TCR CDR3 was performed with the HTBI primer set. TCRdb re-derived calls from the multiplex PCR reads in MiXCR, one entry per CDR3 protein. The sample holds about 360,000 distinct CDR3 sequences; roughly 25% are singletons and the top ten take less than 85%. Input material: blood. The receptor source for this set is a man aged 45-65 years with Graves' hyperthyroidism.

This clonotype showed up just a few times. The CDR3, as DNA: TGTGCCAGCACTGACCTCGCCGGTACCTCCTACAATGAGCAGTTCTTC. This translates into CASTDLAGTSYNEQFF. The chain combines TRBV12-3 or TRBV12-4 with TRBJ2-1; D not certain. V was clipped by 7 bases and J by 0 bases, with 16 bases between them. The CDR3 extends over 16 amino acids.

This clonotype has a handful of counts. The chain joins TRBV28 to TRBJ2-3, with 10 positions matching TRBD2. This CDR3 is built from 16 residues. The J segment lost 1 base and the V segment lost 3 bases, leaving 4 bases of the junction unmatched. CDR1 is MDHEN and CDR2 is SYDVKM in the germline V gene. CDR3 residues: CASSLALAGGTDTQYF. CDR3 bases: TGTGCCAGCAGTTTGGCGCTAGCGGGGGGCACAGATACGCAGTATTTT.

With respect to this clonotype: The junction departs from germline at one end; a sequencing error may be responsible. As DNA, the CDR3 is TGTGCCAGCAGTTTAGAGGAAGACAATGAGCAGTTCTTC. It specifies CASSLEEDNEQFF. This chain joins TRBV7-9 and TRBJ2-1; D uncertain. Germline V gene sequence: CDR1 SEHNR, CDR2 FQNEAQ (reference sequence). This CDR3 is 13 amino acids long.

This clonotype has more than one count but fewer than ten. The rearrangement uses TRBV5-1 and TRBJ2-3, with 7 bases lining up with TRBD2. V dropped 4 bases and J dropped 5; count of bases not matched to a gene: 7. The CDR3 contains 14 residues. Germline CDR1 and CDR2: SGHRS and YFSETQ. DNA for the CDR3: TGCGCCAGCAGCGCAGGTGGGGGGGAAGATACGCAGTATTTT. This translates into CASSAGGGEDTQYF.

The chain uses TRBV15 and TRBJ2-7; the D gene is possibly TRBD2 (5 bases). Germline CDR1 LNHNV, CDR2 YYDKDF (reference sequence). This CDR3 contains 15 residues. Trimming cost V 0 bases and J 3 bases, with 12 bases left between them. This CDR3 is CATSRDSVAGYEQYF. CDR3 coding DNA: TGTGCCACCAGCAGAGATTCGGTCGCGGGCTACGAGCAGTACTTC.

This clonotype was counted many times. CDR3 nucleotides: TGTGCCAGCAGTTTAGATCGACAGGGAAATCAGCCCCAGCATTTT. Amino acid sequence: CASSLDRQGNQPQHF. The rearrangement links TRBV12-3 or TRBV12-4 to TRBJ1-5; the match to TRBD1 covers 7 bases. The CDR3 covers 15 residues. The junction had 4 bases not matched to a gene; V was cut back by 1 base and J by 4 bases.

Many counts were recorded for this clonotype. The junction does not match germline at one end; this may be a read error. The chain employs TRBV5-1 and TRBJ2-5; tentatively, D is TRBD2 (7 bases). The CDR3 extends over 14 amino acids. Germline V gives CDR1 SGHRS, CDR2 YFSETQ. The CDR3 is CASSLEGGRETQYF. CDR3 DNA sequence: TGTGCCAGCAGTTTAGAGGGGGGGCGGGAGACCCAGTACTTC.

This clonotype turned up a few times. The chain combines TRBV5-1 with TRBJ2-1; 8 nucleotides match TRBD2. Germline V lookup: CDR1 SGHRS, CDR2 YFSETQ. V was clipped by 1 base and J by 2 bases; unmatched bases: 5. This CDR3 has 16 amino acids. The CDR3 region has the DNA TGCGCCAGCAGCTTGACTAAGCGGGGGACCTACAATGAGCAGTTCTTC. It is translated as CASSLTKRGTYNEQFF.

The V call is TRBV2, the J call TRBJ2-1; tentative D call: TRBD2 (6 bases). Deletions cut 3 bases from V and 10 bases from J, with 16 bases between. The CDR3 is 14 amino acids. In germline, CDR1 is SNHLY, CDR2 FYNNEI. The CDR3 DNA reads TGTGCCAGCAGTGAGTCCCCGGGGGTCCACGAGCAGTTCTTC. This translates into CASSESPGVHEQFF.